In its sample, the clone carrying this T cell receptor (beta chain) was seen many times. Through Arm-PCR of CDR3 regions and iRepertoire HTBI primers, TCR beta libraries were built. TCRdb processed the multiplex PCR reads anew with MiXCR; each CDR3 protein has one entry. The profile shows 530,000 or so distinct CDR3 sequences, approximately 15% of them singletons. Regarding time point: newly diagnosed GD, antithyroid drugs for less than 3 months. Isolated PBMC RNA provided the starting material for the TCR library. The CDR3 totals 16 residues. CDR1 and CDR2 (germline): SGHTA, FQGNSA. Deletions cut 5 bases from V and 0 bases from J, with 14 bases between. These data originate in a study of regulatory T cells in long-lasting Graves disease. This same sample was also part of a study on T cells in Graves' hyperthyroidism and ophthalmopathy.

The sequence came from a man aged 25 to 45 with Graves disease. The V and J genes are TRBV7-2 and TRBJ2-1; D is unresolved. The starting material was peripheral blood mononuclear cells (PBMCs), obtained at new diagnosis, from a patient treated with antithyroid drugs. The CDR3 loop is CASSHTAASSYNEQFF. In nucleotides, the CDR3 is TGTGCCAGCAGCCACACGGCGGCGAGCTCCTACAATGAGCAGTTCTTC. Full variable domain (outside the CDR3, taken from reference TRBV7-2 and TRBJ2-1): GAGVSQSPSNKVTEKGKDVELRCDPISGHTALYWYRQSLGQGLEFLIYFQGNSAPDKSGLPSDRFSAERTGGSVSTLTIQRTQQEDSAVYLCASSHTAASSYNEQFFGPGTRLTVL.